Each of the 29 T cell receptor beta chains below was sequenced from the same sample in a study of cytomegalovirus exposure and HLA in healthy donors. The method was immunoSEQ multiplex PCR; TCRdb's version includes in-frame clones alone and lacks a portion of them. Seen here are about 160,000 clones, 89% observed once, and the top ten hold over 4%. The sample consisted of PBMCs. The receptors shown here come from a man in his late teens or twenties in good health and CMV-seropositive.

V usage is TRBV5-1 and J usage is TRBJ1-1, with 8 positions matching TRBD1. The CDR3 consists of 17 residues. J lost 3 bases, V lost 0 bases, and 10 bases had no gene match. Germline assignment: CDR1 SGHRS and CDR2 YFSETQ. In nucleotides, the CDR3 is TGCGCCAGCAGCTTGGGACCCAACAGGGGGAGGGACACTGAAGCTTTCTTT. This encodes CASSLGPNRGRDTEAFF. Drawing the rest from reference TRBV5-1 and TRBJ1-1, the complete variable domain is KAGVTQTPRYLIKTRGQQVTLSCSPISGHRSVSWYQQTPGQGLQFLFEYFSETQRNKGNFPGRFSGRQFSNSRSEMNVSTLELGDSALYLCASSLGPNRGRDTEAFFGQGTRLTVV.

The rearrangement uses TRBV27 and TRBJ2-7, with 7 bases lining up with TRBD2. Germline V gene sequence: CDR1 MNHEY, CDR2 SMNVEV (reference sequence). V trimming: 6 bases; J trimming: 1 base; junction bases outside the gene matches: 6. CDR3 length: 14 residues. The CDR3 reads CASSTSVPSYEQYF. In DNA, the CDR3 is TGTGCCAGCAGCACTAGCGTTCCTTCCTACGAGCAGTACTTC.

This clone occurred once. The CDR3, as DNA: TGTGCCATCTTCTCCAGGGTAAACTATGGCTACACCTTC. Its protein product is CAIFSRVNYGYTF. The chain joins TRBV28 to TRBJ1-2; D may be TRBD1 (5 bases). CDR3 length equals 13 residues. The germline gives CDR1 MDHEN, CDR2 SYDVKM. The V end lost 10 bases, the J end lost 2 bases, and 14 bases lay between the germline ends.

This clone showed up just once. V is TRBV28 and J is TRBJ2-7, with 7 bases matching TRBD2. CDR3 length equals 17 residues. Trimming took 3 bases from V and 3 from J; bases not matched to a gene: 14. CDR1 is MDHEN and CDR2 is SYDVKM in the germline V gene. The CDR3 region has the DNA TGTGCCAGCAGTTTTAATTTTGGCGGGAGCCAATTCTACGAGCAGTACTTC. It yields the protein CASSFNFGGSQFYEQYF.

The V and J genes are TRBV19 and TRBJ1-5; D is perhaps TRBD1 (5 bases). This CDR3 has 17 amino acids. V was shortened by 4 bases and J by 2 bases, with 18 bases between the two germline ends. Per the germline V gene, CDR1 is LNHDA and CDR2 is SQIVND (reference sequence). The CDR3 DNA reads TGTGCCAGTAGTACCCCTACCGGTCGGGGGGGCAATCAGCCCCAGCATTTT. It codes for CASSTPTGRGGNQPQHF.

This sequence joins TRBV19 and TRBJ2-3; unclear D gene. This CDR3 has 14 amino acids. Germline-derived CDR1 and CDR2 are LNHDA and SQIVND (reference sequence). V was shortened by 3 bases and J by 5 bases, with 12 bases between the two germline ends. CDR3 nucleotides: TGTGCCAGTAGTATGAGCAGGTCCCGAGATACGCAGTATTTT. Its translation: CASSMSRSRDTQYF. Drawing the rest from reference TRBV19 and TRBJ2-3, the complete variable domain is DGGITQSPKYLFRKEGQNVTLSCEQNLNHDAMYWYRQDPGQGLRLIYYSQIVNDFQKGDIAEGYSVSREKKESFPLTVTSAQKNPTAFYLCASSMSRSRDTQYFGPGTRLTVL.

The V gene is TRBV5-1, the J gene TRBJ2-7; TRBD2 matches at 9 bases. This CDR3 spans 16 amino acids. The V segment lost 4 bases and the J segment 9 bases; nucleotides outside the gene matches: 17. Germline CDR1 reads SGHRS; CDR2 reads YFSETQ. The CDR3 spells CASSVDGGGRARVQYF. The CDR3 DNA is TGCGCCAGCAGCGTTGATGGGGGCGGGAGGGCCCGTGTGCAGTACTTC. Full variable domain (missing parts from reference TRBV5-1 and TRBJ2-7): KAGVTQTPRYLIKTRGQQVTLSCSPISGHRSVSWYQQTPGQGLQFLFEYFSETQRNKGNFPGRFSGRQFSNSRSEMNVSTLELGDSALYLCASSVDGGGRARVQYFGPGTRLTVT.

V gene TRBV5-5 combines with J gene TRBJ1-5; 7 nucleotides line up with TRBD1. Germline CDR1 SGHKS, CDR2 YYEKEE (reference sequence). Trimming took 6 bases from V and 5 from J; bases not matched to a gene: 14. The CDR3 extends over 16 amino acids. CDR3 protein: CASTPDLHRGDQPQHF. The CDR3, as DNA: TGTGCCAGCACCCCAGACTTGCACAGGGGCGATCAGCCCCAGCATTTT. Full variable domain (outside the CDR3, taken from reference TRBV5-5 and TRBJ1-5): DAGVTQSPTHLIKTRGQQVTLRCSPISGHKSVSWYQQVLGQGPQFIFQYYEKEERGRGNFPDRFSARQFPNYSSELNVNALLLGDSALYLCASTPDLHRGDQPQHFGDGTRLSIL.

The genes are TRBV2 and TRBJ2-1; TRBD1 matches at 8 bases. The junction had 11 bases not matched to a gene; V was cut back by 6 bases and J by 10 bases. Germline V CDR1 and CDR2: SNHLY, FYNNEI. The CDR3 totals 14 residues. CDR3 DNA: TGTGCCAGCAGCGGACAGGGAAACCTTGGGGAGCAGTTCTTC. Its protein product is CASSGQGNLGEQFF.

V gene TRBV6-5 combines with J gene TRBJ2-7; D possibly corresponds to TRBD2 (5 bases). V was trimmed by 0 bases and J by 3 bases, leaving 15 bases between them. The germline V gene has CDR1 MNHEY and CDR2 SVGAGI. The CDR3 consists of 16 residues. This CDR3 is CASSYSGLAAVYEQYF. The CDR3 DNA reads as TGTGCCAGCAGTTACTCCGGCCTAGCAGCGGTCTACGAGCAGTACTTC.

This chain connects TRBV5-8 to TRBJ2-3, with D perhaps matching TRBD2 (6 bases). Trimming stripped 0 bases from V and 3 bases from J, with 14 bases between. Looked up from germline, CDR1 is SGHTS and CDR2 is YDEGEE. The CDR3 is made up of 16 amino acids. CDR3 sequence reads: CASSLGTGSATDTQYF. The CDR3 DNA is TGTGCCAGCAGCTTGGGCACCGGGAGTGCGACAGATACGCAGTATTTT.

The J gene is TRBJ2-1, the V gene TRBV4-1, with 9 bases fitting TRBD2. Trimming took 0 bases from V and 9 from J; bases not matched to a gene: 3. CDR1 is MGHRA and CDR2 is YSYEKL in the germline V gene. The CDR3 loop spans 14 amino acids. For the CDR3, the DNA is TGCGCCAGCAGCCAAGAACAGCGGGAGGTTGAGCAGTTCTTC. It encodes CASSQEQREVEQFF.

The rearrangement joins TRBV19 to TRBJ1-3, with TRBD1 as a possible D gene (6 bases). The CDR3 extends over 16 amino acids. V was pared by 3 bases and J by 4 bases, with 16 bases between. The germline CDR1 and CDR2 sequences are LNHDA and SQIVND (reference sequence). The CDR3 DNA is TGTGCCAGTAGTATGTTTAGGCGGACAGCCGGAAACACCATATATTTT. Amino acid sequence: CASSMFRRTAGNTIYF.

The chain joins TRBV28 to TRBJ2-6; TRBD2 agrees at 7 bases. This CDR3 spans 15 amino acids. The germline V gene encodes CDR1 MDHEN and CDR2 SYDVKM. The V gene end was trimmed by 5 bases and the J gene end by 2 bases; junction bases not matched to a gene: 3. The CDR3 DNA sequence: TGTGCCAGCAGTCCCCGGGGGGCTGGGGCCAACGTCCTGACTTTC. It codes for CASSPRGAGANVLTF.

The chain combines TRBV7-2 with TRBJ2-3, with a possible D match to TRBD2 (5 bases). Germline CDR1 and CDR2: SGHTA and FQGNSA. Trimming removed 5 bases from V and 6 bases from J, with 9 bases in between. The CDR3 spans 12 residues. The CDR3 region has the DNA TGTGCCAGCAGCAAAGGCGGGGATACGCAGTATTTT. This sequence encodes CASSKGGDTQYF.

The gene calls are TRBV4-1 and TRBJ2-7; 11 bases line up with TRBD2. Germline CDR1 is MGHRA and CDR2 is YSYEKL. With 4 bases clipped from V and 5 bases from J, the junction kept 7 bases outside the gene matches. There are 15 residues in the CDR3. CDR3: CASSRTSGRGDEQYF. CDR3 nucleotide sequence: TGCGCCAGCAGCCGAACTAGCGGGAGAGGAGACGAGCAGTACTTC.

In its sample, this clone was seen once. V usage is TRBV6-1 and J usage is TRBJ1-5; 9 bases line up with TRBD1. J gave up 3 bases and V 7 bases, and 7 bases lay outside the gene matches. This CDR3 region has 15 residues. Germline assignment: CDR1 MNHNS and CDR2 SASEGT. The CDR3 region is CASTTGQGNNQPQHF. The CDR3 DNA reads as TGTGCCAGCACTACGGGACAGGGTAACAATCAGCCCCAGCATTTT.

This chain joins TRBV7-9 and TRBJ2-3; 7 bases fit TRBD2. V dropped 3 bases and J dropped 3; count of bases not matched to a gene: 3. The CDR3 has 14 residues. Germline values: CDR1 SEHNR, CDR2 FQNEAQ (reference sequence). The CDR3 sequence is CASSFERDTDTQYF. CDR3 nucleotide sequence: TGTGCCAGCAGCTTTGAGCGGGATACAGATACGCAGTATTTT. Complete variable domain (other parts from reference TRBV7-9 and TRBJ2-3): DTGVSQNPRHKITKRGQNVTFRCDPISEHNRLYWYRQTLGQGPEFLTYFQNEAQLEKSRLLSDRFSAERPKGSFSTLEIQRTEQGDSAMYLCASSFERDTDTQYFGPGTRLTVL.

The rearrangement uses TRBV19 and TRBJ1-5; D might be TRBD1 (5 bases). V shed 3 bases and J shed 7 bases, with 10 bases lying between them. This CDR3 spans 13 amino acids. Looked up from germline, CDR1 is LNHDA and CDR2 is SQIVND (reference sequence). CDR3 sequence: CASSMQGRQPQHF. The DNA for the CDR3 is TGTGCCAGTAGTATGCAGGGCCGACAGCCCCAGCATTTT. Combining the CDR3 with reference TRBV19 and TRBJ1-5 gives the whole variable domain DGGITQSPKYLFRKEGQNVTLSCEQNLNHDAMYWYRQDPGQGLRLIYYSQIVNDFQKGDIAEGYSVSREKKESFPLTVTSAQKNPTAFYLCASSMQGRQPQHFGDGTRLSIL.

J is TRBJ1-1 and V is TRBV6-5; perhaps TRBD1 as D (5 bases). Germline loops: CDR1 MNHEY, CDR2 SVGAGI. This CDR3 region has 15 residues. V lost 2 bases to trimming and J lost 4 bases, with 14 bases between them. CDR3 DNA: TGTGCCAGCAGTTACCAGGGCCCCCGGAGCACTGAAGCTTTCTTT. Its translation: CASSYQGPRSTEAFF.

The chain carries TRBV29-1 and TRBJ2-2, with D tentatively TRBD2 (7 bases). Trimming cost V 8 bases and J 6 bases, with 16 bases left between them. Germline V gene lookup returns CDR1 SQVTM and CDR2 ANQGSEA. CDR3 length: 13 amino acids. CDR3 sequence (DNA): TGCAGCTCTAGGGGGGGGGACGCCGGGGAGCTGTTTTTT. This codes for CSSRGGDAGELFF.

This chain's CDR3 is CASSYVGWGETGELFF. In DNA form, the CDR3 reads TGTGCCAGCAGTTACGTAGGATGGGGGGAGACCGGGGAGCTGTTTTTT. V and J are TRBV7-6 and TRBJ2-2, with D perhaps TRBD2 (6 bases). Looked up from germline, CDR1 is SGHVS and CDR2 is FNYEAQ. The V end lost 6 bases, the J end lost 5 bases, and 19 bases lay between the germline ends. This CDR3 comprises 16 residues. The full variable domain, rest sourced from reference TRBV7-6 and TRBJ2-2, is GAGVSQSPRYKVTKRGQDVALRCDPISGHVSLYWYRQALGQGPEFLTYFNYEAQQDKSGLPNDRFSAERPEGSISTLTIQRTEQRDSAMYRCASSYVGWGETGELFFGEGSRLTVL.

The chain carries TRBV5-1 and TRBJ2-1, with 12 bases that match TRBD1. There are 15 residues in the CDR3. Germline-derived CDR1 and CDR2 are SGHRS and YFSETQ. V lost 4 bases, J lost 7 bases, and 6 bases stayed unmatched. The CDR3: CASSVGQGAGNEQFF. CDR3 nucleotide sequence: TGCGCCAGCAGCGTGGGACAGGGGGCAGGAAATGAGCAGTTCTTC.

This chain joins TRBV11-3 and TRBJ1-4; D is ambiguous. The V and J ends lost 7 bases and 6 bases respectively, with 9 bases between them. Per germline, CDR1 SGHNT and CDR2 YENEEA. CDR3 length: 12 residues. In nucleotides, the CDR3 is TGTGCCAGCACTGCTCAGGATGAAAAACTGTTTTTT. Protein: CASTAQDEKLFF.

This clone has just one count. The V gene is TRBV9, the J gene TRBJ1-4; D remains unclear. CDR1 SGDLS and CDR2 YYNGEE come from the germline V gene. This CDR3 comprises 15 residues. The V end lost 0 bases, the J end lost 7 bases, and 13 bases lay between the germline ends. The CDR3, as DNA: TGTGCCAGCAGCGTAGGGTCCATTGATAGTGAAAAACTGTTTTTT. The encoded protein is CASSVGSIDSEKLFF.

The chain uses TRBV10-3 and TRBJ1-5; a weak D match, TRBD1 (5 bases). Germline CDR1 and CDR2: ENHRY and SYGVKD. The CDR3 length is 15 residues. Trimming pared 6 bases from V and 1 base from J, leaving 13 bases between. CDR3 DNA sequence: TGTGCCATCAGCCAGGGATTGGAGAGCAATCAGCCCCAGCATTTT. This gives the protein CAISQGLESNQPQHF.

The rearrangement links TRBV28 to TRBJ2-7, with D perhaps TRBD1 (6 bases). V was trimmed by 5 bases and J by 1 base, leaving 12 bases between them. Germline V gene sequence: CDR1 MDHEN, CDR2 SYDVKM. This CDR3 contains 14 residues. The CDR3 DNA sequence: TGTGCCAGCAGTATCTGGGACATTTCCTACGAGCAGTACTTC. Translated, it gives CASSIWDISYEQYF. Looking up the rest from reference TRBV28 and TRBJ2-7 gives the full variable domain: DVKVTQSSRYLVKRTGEKVFLECVQDMDHENMFWYRQDPGLGLRLIYFSYDVKMKEKGDIPEGYSVSREKKERFSLILESASTNQTSMYLCASSIWDISYEQYFGPGTRLTVT.

The V call is TRBV6-6, the J call TRBJ1-1; perhaps TRBD1 as D (6 bases). Trimming pared 1 base from V and 5 bases from J, leaving 14 bases between. The germline CDR1 and CDR2 sequences are MNHNY and SVGAGI (reference sequence). This CDR3 spans 15 amino acids. In nucleotides, the CDR3 is TGTGCCAGCAGTTACTTAAGGGGGGGCGAGACTGAAGCTTTCTTT. Its translation: CASSYLRGGETEAFF.

The V gene is TRBV11-2, the J gene TRBJ2-7; TRBD2 matches at 11 bases. Losses at the gene ends were 1 base for V and 0 bases for J; bases not matched to a gene: 2. The CDR3 runs to 16 residues. CDR1 SGHAT and CDR2 FQNNGV come from the germline V gene. CDR3 coding DNA: TGTGCCAGCAGCTTAGGCGGGACTAGCGGCTCCTACGAGCAGTACTTC. This codes for CASSLGGTSGSYEQYF.